This T cell receptor (beta chain) is drawn from a study of control samples from healthy donors and cancer patients. Profiled with immunoSEQ multiplex PCR; TCRdb holds only in-frame clones, not every one. In the table there are roughly 200,000 clones, about 90% of which are singletons. Material for sequencing was blood. This sequence originates from a man younger than 40 in good health.

The CDR3 coding sequence is TGTGCCAGCAGCCCCCGCAAGGGAGGGGGCTACACCTTC. It translates to CASSPRKGGGYTF. The rearrangement links TRBV3-1 (or the pseudogene TRBV3-2) to TRBJ1-2; D ambiguous. Per the germline V gene, CDR1 is LGHDT and CDR2 is YNNKEL (reference sequence). The ends were cut back, 4 bases at V and 8 bases at J, with 14 bases in the middle. The CDR3 consists of 13 residues.